This is a list of T cell receptor beta chains from one sample in a study of blood T cells in healthy people across ages. TCRdb re-derived calls from the 5' RACE reads in MiXCR, one entry per CDR3 protein. The repertoire holds about 1.6 million distinct CDR3 sequences, with 30% to 40% as singletons. The specimen was blood. Receptors were obtained from a woman younger than 45 in good health. CDR3s include the opening cysteine and the closing phenylalanine or tryptophan. A D gene is named only where the DNA matches it firmly. Not every row has a clone size; where given, it reads once, few, many or a size class.

v_call	d_call	clone_size	j_call	cdr3_aa	cdr3_nt
TRBV15	.	few	TRBJ2-3	CATSRVPSPDTQYF	TGTGCCACCAGCAGAGTCCCAAGCCCAGATACGCAGTATTTT
TRBV7-2	.	few	TRBJ2-1	CASSSGLPSEQFF	TGTGCCAGCAGCTCGGGACTCCCAAGTGAGCAGTTCTTC
TRBV7-2	TRBD2	few	TRBJ2-5	CASSRGLAPETQYF	TGTGCCAGCAGCCGCGGACTAGCCCCAGAGACCCAGTACTTC
TRBV4-1	.	.	TRBJ1-5	CASSQDYVRPQHF	TGCGCCAGCAGCCAAGATTATGTGCGGCCCCAGCATTTT
TRBV9	.	.	TRBJ2-7	CASSAQGFPYEQYF	TGTGCCAGCAGCGCTCAGGGTTTTCCCTACGAGCAGTACTTC
TRBV7-3	TRBD2	few	TRBJ2-1	CASSLNGPGGLDNEQFF	TGTGCCAGCAGCCTTAATGGTCCGGGGGGTCTAGACAATGAGCAGTTCTTC
TRBV29-1	TRBD1	.	TRBJ2-7	CSAAGGPRDEQYF	TGCAGCGCCGCAGGGGGCCCGAGGGACGAGCAGTACTTC
TRBV7-8	TRBD2	.	TRBJ2-7	CASSLAGWLAASYEQYF	TGTGCCAGCAGCTTAGCGGGTTGGCTAGCGGCTTCCTACGAGCAGTACTTC
TRBV20-1	.	few	TRBJ2-3	CSAKKPRQTPSTDTQYF	TGCAGTGCTAAGAAACCTCGACAGACCCCTAGCACAGATACGCAGTATTTT
TRBV7-9	TRBD1	few	TRBJ1-5	CASSSDRGMLGQPQHF	TGTGCCAGCAGCTCAGACAGGGGGATGCTAGGCCAGCCCCAGCATTTT
TRBV28	.	.	TRBJ2-7	CASSTRGSSYEQYF	TGTGCCAGCAGTACTAGGGGAAGCTCCTACGAGCAGTACTTC
TRBV5-1	.	.	TRBJ2-3	CASAEGHKGLDTQYF	TGCGCCAGCGCCGAGGGCCACAAGGGGTTAGATACGCAGTATTTT